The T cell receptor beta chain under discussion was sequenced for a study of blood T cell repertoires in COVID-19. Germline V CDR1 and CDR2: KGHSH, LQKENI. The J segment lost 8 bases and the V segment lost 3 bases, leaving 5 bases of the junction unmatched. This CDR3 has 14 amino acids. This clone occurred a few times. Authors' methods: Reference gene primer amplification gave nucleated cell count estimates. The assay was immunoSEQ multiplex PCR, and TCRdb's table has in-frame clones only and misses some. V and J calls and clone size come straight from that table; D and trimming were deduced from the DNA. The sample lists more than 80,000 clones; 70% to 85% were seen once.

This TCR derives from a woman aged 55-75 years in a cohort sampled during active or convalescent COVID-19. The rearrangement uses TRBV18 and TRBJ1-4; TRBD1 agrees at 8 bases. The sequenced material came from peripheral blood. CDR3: CASSPGQVGEKLFF. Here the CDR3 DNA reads TGTGCCAGCTCACCGGGACAGGTCGGGGAAAAACTGTTTTTT.